By share of the sample, the clone carrying this T cell receptor (beta chain) is medium-sized. Its antigen is as yet unknown. The data derive from a study of HIV-infected patients and healthy controls. All unsorted peripheral T cells were captured because whole blood was used without fractionation. About 40% of the ten uninfected healthy control donors were sampled twice, about 13 weeks apart. This CDR3 is 14 amino acids long. The V and J ends lost 6 bases and 5 bases respectively, with 14 bases between them. Study-level findings and limits: Size-matched repertoire data failed to replicate the apparent Gini index recovery after therapy in HIV-infected patients.

Reverse transcription used about 500 ng RNA and constant-region primers for alpha and beta. Using multiplexing indices, alpha and beta chain libraries were generated apart by chain-specific third strand synthesis. A single record per CDR3 protein comes from TCRdb applying MiXCR to the 5' RACE reads. Of 20,000 to 30,000 distinct CDR3 sequences listed, 8.5% are singletons. The receptor comes from an adult in good health. Sequences were obtained from blood. The V call is TRBV12-3 or TRBV12-4, the J call TRBJ2-1; D is tentatively TRBD1 or TRBD2 (5 bases each). CDR3 DNA sequence: TGTGCCAGCAGCTTTCAGAGGGGCGACAATGAGCAGTTCTTC. Amino acids: CASSFQRGDNEQFF.